The clone carrying this T cell receptor (beta chain) came up a few times. Its antigen remains unidentified. Every individual TCR cDNA molecule carried its own unique molecular identifier, which allowed correction of PCR and sequencing errors. TCRdb re-called the 5' RACE reads with MiXCR, one entry per CDR3 protein. Among around 45,000 distinct CDR3 sequences listed, 12% were seen once. Time point here: sample taken at primary tumor resection. The sequenced material consisted of unsorted whole RNA from tumor, nontumor lung or frozen PBMC. The donors were some 70 patients with non-small cell lung cancer that was early-stage and untreated. This sample was included in a study of spatial heterogeneity in lung cancer. For the study at large: In raw reads, more than 8.5 appearances on average were recorded for each unique TCR and UMI combination.

Germline V gives CDR1 MNHEY, CDR2 SVGEGT. This CDR3 contains 13 residues. V dropped 8 bases and J dropped 4; count of bases not matched to a gene: 6. Whole-study results and caveats: Blood contained ubiquitous expanded tumor TCRs more at resection than at follow-up.

The chain is built from TRBV6-2 or TRBV6-3 and TRBJ1-1, with 8 positions matching TRBD1. The sequence derives from a female donor with early-stage non-small cell lung cancer. The starting material was PBMCs, obtained at surgery. The DNA of the CDR3 is TGTGCCAGCGATCGACAGGGGATCACTGAAGCTTTCTTT. Protein: CASDRQGITEAFF.